The clone carrying this T cell receptor beta chain was counted a few times. Antigen unknown. The V end lost 5 bases, the J end lost 4 bases, and 14 bases lay between the germline ends. The CDR3 contains 14 residues. Germline-derived CDR1 and CDR2 are SEHNR and FQNEAQ (reference sequence). Clones were read by immunoSEQ multiplex PCR, and TCRdb kept only the in-frame ones, dropping some. The sample records 950,000 to 1,300,000 clones, about 75% being singletons. These data come from a study of shared clonotypes between healthy human individuals. The study, taken as a whole, reports: Sharing across four donors was seen in around 5.1% of naive CD4 clonotypes. The donor pool, a small one, limited the genetic and exposure-history diversity represented.

Source material: memory CD4+ T cells sorted from blood. As for subset: CD45RA-negative fraction. The TCR comes from a young man in good health. This chain connects TRBV7-9 to TRBJ2-5; D remains unclear. The CDR3 DNA follows: TGTGCCAGCAGCCTATACAGCGACGGAGAGACCCAGTACTTC. Its translation: CASSLYSDGETQYF.